The 31 T cell receptor beta chains below were found in one sample sequenced in a study of T cells in Graves' hyperthyroidism and ophthalmopathy. Authors of the study amplified TCR beta CDR3 regions from RNA transcripts. Carried out on the TCR CDR3, a first-round RT-PCR used the HTBI primer set. TCRdb re-called the multiplex PCR reads through MiXCR, storing one row per CDR3 protein. The sample holds a few hundred thousand distinct CDR3 sequences; approximately 15% are singletons and the top ten take approximately 15%. Material for sequencing was blood. The receptors stem from a woman between 35 and 50 years old with Graves' hyperthyroidism.

The chain recombines TRBV10-3 with TRBJ1-3; no definite D call. The V gene lost 7 bases and the J gene lost 3 bases, with 13 bases spanning the gap. The CDR3 covers 14 residues. Germline CDR1 reads ENHRY; CDR2 reads SYGVKD. Here the CDR3 DNA reads TGTGCCATCACCGAAGACTTTCTTGGAAACACCATATATTTT. This codes for CAITEDFLGNTIYF.

The chain uses TRBV24-1 and TRBJ2-1, with D maybe TRBD1 (6 bases). Germline CDR1 reads KGHDR; CDR2 reads SFDVKD. This CDR3 has 12 residues. V dropped 4 bases and J dropped 15 bases, with 15 bases sitting between them. CDR3 loop: CATSDPGAVWFF. CDR3 DNA sequence: TGTGCCACCAGTGACCCAGGGGCGGTGTGGTTCTTC.

Ten or more counts support this clonotype. This chain joins TRBV28 and TRBJ2-7; 8 nucleotides line up with TRBD2. The CDR3 loop spans 13 amino acids. V shed 9 bases, J shed 0 bases, and the junction held 4 bases outside the gene matches. The germline gives CDR1 MDHEN, CDR2 SYDVKM. The CDR3 region is CASGSGSSYEQYF. CDR3 nucleotide sequence: TGTGCCAGTGGAAGCGGGAGCTCCTACGAGCAGTACTTC.

This clonotype was recorded at least ten times. CDR3 bases: TGTGCCAGCAGCTTCAATACGGGAAGCCTTGGGGGTGAGCAGTTCTTC. Its translation: CASSFNTGSLGGEQFF. V usage is TRBV11-3 and J usage is TRBJ2-1, with D perhaps matching TRBD1 or TRBD2 (5 bases each). The V gene's germline CDR1 is SGHNT and CDR2 YENEEA. The ends were cut back, 3 bases at V and 9 bases at J, with 21 bases in the middle. The CDR3 runs to 16 residues.

This rearrangement joins TRBV7-2 to TRBJ1-3; 9 bases map to TRBD1. With V trimmed by 4 bases and J by 0 bases, 10 bases remained unmatched. The CDR3 sequence is 18 residues long. Germline CDR1 SGHTA, CDR2 FQGNSA. The CDR3 DNA is TGTGCCAGCAGCTCTGGCTCCCCGGGACAGGGCTCTGGAAACACCATATATTTT. Its protein product is CASSSGSPGQGSGNTIYF.

This clonotype has more than one count but fewer than ten. The V gene is TRBV28, the J gene TRBJ1-1, with 8 positions matching TRBD1. The ends lost 6 bases at V and 1 base at J; junction bases unmatched: 10. Germline CDR1 and CDR2: MDHEN and SYDVKM. CDR3 length: 16 residues. The CDR3 loop is CASRKGTDRANTEAFF. CDR3 bases: TGTGCCAGCAGAAAAGGAACGGACAGGGCGAACACTGAAGCTTTCTTT.

This clonotype was counted ten times or more. This rearrangement joins TRBV12-3 or TRBV12-4 to TRBJ1-2; the D gene is possibly TRBD1 (6 bases). V shed 1 base and J shed 4 bases, with 10 bases lying between them. The CDR3 spans 14 residues. CDR3 sequence reads: CASSLDRESYGYTF. DNA for the CDR3: TGTGCCAGCAGTTTAGACAGGGAGTCCTATGGCTACACCTTC.

The chain carries TRBV7-8 and TRBJ2-7; D is undetermined. This CDR3 comprises 12 residues. V gave up 3 bases and J gave up 10 bases, with 13 bases separating them. CDR1 SGHVS and CDR2 FQNEAQ come from the germline V gene. Here the CDR3 DNA reads TGTGCCAGCAGCTTTGCTCCTCACGCCCAGTACTTC. Residues: CASSFAPHAQYF.

In regard to this clonotype: Being one base from a much bigger clone, this may be a read error. CDR3 in DNA: TGTGCCAGCAGTGAGGGCGGGGGGCCCGTCGAGAGGCAGTTCTTC. Translating gives CASSEGGGPVERQFF. The chain uses TRBV2 and TRBJ2-1; 8 bases agree with TRBD2. J gave up 12 bases and V 3 bases, and 13 bases lay outside the gene matches. The CDR3 loop spans 15 amino acids. The germline V gene has CDR1 SNHLY and CDR2 FYNNEI.

For this clonotype: The junction shows a germline mismatch at one end, possibly a read error. This sequence joins TRBV6-2 or TRBV6-3 and TRBJ2-1, with 10 positions matching TRBD1. From germline, CDR1 is MNHEY and CDR2 SVGEGT. This CDR3 comprises 16 residues. The CDR3 DNA reads TGTGCCGGCAGAGACCCGGGGACAGGGGCCTACAATGAGCAGTTCTTC. The encoded protein is CAGRDPGTGAYNEQFF.

This clonotype appeared a few times. The chain has TRBV5-1 and TRBJ2-2, with D perhaps matching TRBD1 (6 bases). CDR3 length: 15 residues. Trimming shortened V by 2 bases and J by 6 bases, and 14 bases separated the two germline ends. Germline values: CDR1 SGHRS, CDR2 YFSETQ. The CDR3 is CASSLTGKVPGELFF. The CDR3, as DNA: TGCGCCAGCAGCTTAACAGGGAAAGTCCCCGGGGAGCTGTTTTTT.

This clonotype came up many times. The rearrangement links TRBV7-9 to TRBJ1-4, with a tentative D call TRBD1 (5 bases). The V end was cut by 3 bases, the J end by 1 base, with 12 bases between. CDR1 is SEHNR and CDR2 is FQNEAQ in the germline V gene (reference sequence). This CDR3 is 16 amino acids long. This CDR3 reads CASSFGAGGTNEKLFF. The CDR3 DNA follows: TGTGCCAGCAGCTTTGGGGCCGGGGGAACTAATGAAAAACTGTTTTTT. Together with reference TRBV7-9 and TRBJ1-4, the CDR3 gives the full variable domain: DTGVSQNPRHKITKRGQNVTFRCDPISEHNRLYWYRQTLGQGPEFLTYFQNEAQLEKSRLLSDRFSAERPKGSFSTLEIQRTEQGDSAMYLCASSFGAGGTNEKLFFGSGTQLSVL.

This sequence joins TRBV27 and TRBJ2-3, with 9 bases that match TRBD2. Unmatched junction bases numbered 9, after V lost 6 bases and J lost 5 bases. This CDR3 is built from 15 residues. CDR1 MNHEY and CDR2 SMNVEV come from the germline V gene (reference sequence). Here the CDR3 reads CASSPIAGVRDTQYF. The CDR3 DNA is TGTGCCAGCAGCCCAATAGCGGGAGTTCGAGATACGCAGTATTTT.

Concerning this clonotype itself: A junction boundary mismatches the germline segment, possibly from a read error. The chain carries TRBV7-9 and TRBJ2-2; possibly TRBD1 for D (9 bases). The CDR3 consists of 18 residues. Looked up from germline, CDR1 is SEHNR and CDR2 is FQNEAQ (reference sequence). CDR3 in amino acids: CASSHPGGGQGNTGELFF. CDR3 nucleotides: TGCGCCAGCAGCCATCCCGGGGGGGGACAGGGAAACACCGGGGAGCTGTTTTTT.

Only a few counts were recorded for this clonotype. The chain uses TRBV6-1 and TRBJ1-2, with D unclear. The CDR3 is 15 amino acids. CDR1 MNHNS and CDR2 SASEGT come from the germline V gene. V gave up 5 bases and J gave up 0 bases, with 13 bases separating them. The CDR3 loop is CASSNDDRPNYGYTF. DNA for the CDR3: TGTGCCAGCAGTAACGATGATCGACCTAACTATGGCTACACCTTC.

In its sample, this clonotype was seen many times. This sequence joins TRBV5-1 and TRBJ1-1; D remains unclear. The CDR3 contains 12 residues. Germline-derived CDR1 and CDR2 are SGHRS and YFSETQ. V lost 0 bases to trimming and J lost 10 bases, with 10 bases between them. Here the CDR3 reads CASSLEGRLAFF. CDR3 in DNA: TGCGCCAGCAGCTTGGAAGGGCGTCTAGCTTTCTTT.

The table lists this clonotype with many counts. This chain links TRBV30 with TRBJ1-4, with D maybe TRBD1 (6 bases). CDR3 length: 15 amino acids. Trimming removed 3 bases from V and 5 bases from J, with 16 bases in between. Germline V gene sequence: CDR1 GTSNPN, CDR2 SVGIG (reference sequence). The CDR3 loop is CAWSDRRGTNEKLFF. In DNA, the CDR3 is TGTGCCTGGAGCGACCGACGGGGGACAAATGAAAAACTGTTTTTT.

This clonotype was observed at least ten times. This sequence joins TRBV27 and TRBJ2-7, with 9 nucleotides matching TRBD1. This CDR3 has 14 residues. The J segment lost 3 bases and the V segment lost 2 bases, leaving 2 bases of the junction unmatched. Per germline, CDR1 MNHEY and CDR2 SMNVEV (reference sequence). The CDR3 loop is CASSLGTGHYEQYF. The CDR3 region has the DNA TGTGCCAGCAGTTTAGGGACAGGGCACTACGAGCAGTACTTC.

This clonotype has a handful of counts. The chain employs TRBV30 and TRBJ2-1; TRBD1 aligns across 9 bases. V shed 4 bases and J 7 bases; nucleotides not matched to a gene: 8. Germline CDR1 reads GTSNPN; CDR2 reads SVGIG (reference sequence). The CDR3 is 14 residues long. The chain's CDR3 is CAWNAGTGRNEQFF. In DNA form, the CDR3 reads TGTGCCTGGAACGCCGGGACAGGGAGAAATGAGCAGTTCTTC.

This clonotype was counted ten times or more. This chain joins TRBV20-1 and TRBJ1-4; D is possibly TRBD1 (6 bases). The CDR3 sequence is 15 residues long. CDR1 DFQATT and CDR2 SNEGSKA come from the germline V gene (reference sequence). The ends were cut back, 3 bases at V and 8 bases at J, with 19 bases in the middle. The CDR3 DNA follows: TGCAGTGCTAGGCTAACAGGGAGGGATCAGGAAAAACTGTTTTTT. Translating gives CSARLTGRDQEKLFF.

This clonotype showed up many times. This chain uses TRBV12-3 or TRBV12-4 with TRBJ1-5; D not certain. The germline V and J ends were trimmed by 3 bases and 5 bases, with 11 bases remaining between them. The CDR3 consists of 14 residues. The CDR3: CASSLEFRDQPQHF. The CDR3 region has the DNA TGTGCCAGCAGTTTGGAGTTTAGGGATCAGCCCCAGCATTTT.

This clonotype was seen at least ten times. The gene calls are TRBV5-1 and TRBJ2-5; TRBD2 matches at 12 bases. There are 15 residues in the CDR3. Germline V CDR1 and CDR2: SGHRS, YFSETQ. After removal of 6 bases from V and 4 bases from J, the junction contained 7 bases not matched to a gene. The CDR3 nucleotides read TGCGCCAGCAACCCACTAGCGGGAGGCCGAGAGACCCAGTACTTC. It translates to CASNPLAGGRETQYF.

This clonotype was recorded a few times. J is TRBJ1-1 and V is TRBV7-3, with D possibly being TRBD1 (5 bases). Trimming took 4 bases from V and 5 from J, leaving 14 bases between them. This CDR3 region has 14 residues. CDR1 and CDR2 (germline): SGHTA, FQGTGA. The CDR3 region has the DNA TGTGCCAGCAGCTCCCAGGTGGGGGGGACTGAAGCTTTCTTT. It translates to CASSSQVGGTEAFF.

This clonotype was detected ten times or more. This sequence joins TRBV6-1 and TRBJ1-1, with 9 bases matching TRBD1. CDR3 length equals 15 residues. Germline-derived CDR1 and CDR2 are MNHNS and SASEGT. The ends lost 4 bases at V and 1 base at J; junction bases unmatched: 4. The CDR3 DNA is TGTGCCAGCAGTGTGGAGACAGGGGGGAACACTGAAGCTTTCTTT. Residues: CASSVETGGNTEAFF.

This clonotype appeared a few times. The chain is built from TRBV24-1 and TRBJ2-3, with 10 positions matching TRBD1. The CDR3 has 16 amino acids. With V trimmed by 4 bases and J by 2 bases, 5 bases remained unmatched. The germline V gene has CDR1 KGHDR and CDR2 SFDVKD. In DNA, the CDR3 is TGTGCCACCAGTGAATCCGGGACAGGGGTCACAGATACGCAGTATTTT. As protein: CATSESGTGVTDTQYF.

This clonotype was counted a few times. The chain combines TRBV19 with TRBJ2-2, with 8 positions matching TRBD1. Trimming at V came to 7 bases and at J to 4 bases, leaving 11 bases not matched to a gene. This CDR3 is 16 amino acids long. Germline V gene data show CDR1 as LNHDA and CDR2 as SQIVND (reference sequence). CDR3 DNA sequence: TGTGCCAGTACCCGCGGACAGGGCGATAGCACCGGGGAGCTGTTTTTT. Amino acids: CASTRGQGDSTGELFF.

V gene TRBV20-1 combines with J gene TRBJ1-4, with a tentative D call TRBD1 (5 bases). CDR3 length: 16 residues. CDR1 is DFQATT, CDR2 SNEGSKA, per germline (reference sequence). The V and J ends lost 0 bases and 5 bases respectively, with 16 bases between them. The CDR3: CSARELRDGRNEKLFF. The CDR3 DNA reads as TGCAGTGCTAGAGAACTCCGGGACGGTCGGAATGAAAAACTGTTTTTT.

Comment on this clonotype: A read error may be the cause here, since a much bigger clone is one base away. This chain uses TRBV2 with TRBJ2-1; D remains ambiguous. Trimming left V 7 bases short and J 8 bases short, with 0 bases between. In germline, CDR1 is SNHLY, CDR2 FYNNEI. The CDR3 length is 8 residues. Here the CDR3 DNA reads TGTGCCAGCAATGAGCAGTTCTTC. Its protein is CASNEQFF.

This clonotype was counted only a few times. The V call is TRBV27, the J call TRBJ2-1; 11 nucleotides agree with TRBD2. The CDR3 length is 16 residues. CDR1 MNHEY and CDR2 SMNVEV come from the germline V gene (reference sequence). V dropped 4 bases and J dropped 10; count of bases not matched to a gene: 12. For the CDR3, the DNA is TGTGCCAGCAGTTCTCCGGGACTAGCGGAGAGAAGGGAGCAGTTCTTC. It is translated as CASSSPGLAERREQFF.

This clonotype has ten or more counts. The V and J genes are TRBV20-1 and TRBJ2-1; 7 bases are a match to TRBD1. CDR1 is DFQATT and CDR2 is SNEGSKA in the germline V gene (reference sequence). CDR3 length: 11 residues. The J segment lost 12 bases and the V segment lost 4 bases, leaving 6 bases of the junction unmatched. Here the CDR3 reads CSATRQGSQFF. The CDR3 DNA sequence: TGCAGTGCTACCAGACAGGGATCGCAGTTCTTC.

The genes are TRBV10-3 and TRBJ2-7; perhaps TRBD2 as D (5 bases). Trimming cost V 4 bases and J 2 bases, with 9 bases left between them. The germline gives CDR1 ENHRY, CDR2 SYGVKD. The CDR3 runs to 13 residues. CDR3 loop: CAISARETYEQYF. The CDR3 nucleotides are TGTGCCATCAGTGCGAGGGAAACCTACGAGCAGTACTTC.